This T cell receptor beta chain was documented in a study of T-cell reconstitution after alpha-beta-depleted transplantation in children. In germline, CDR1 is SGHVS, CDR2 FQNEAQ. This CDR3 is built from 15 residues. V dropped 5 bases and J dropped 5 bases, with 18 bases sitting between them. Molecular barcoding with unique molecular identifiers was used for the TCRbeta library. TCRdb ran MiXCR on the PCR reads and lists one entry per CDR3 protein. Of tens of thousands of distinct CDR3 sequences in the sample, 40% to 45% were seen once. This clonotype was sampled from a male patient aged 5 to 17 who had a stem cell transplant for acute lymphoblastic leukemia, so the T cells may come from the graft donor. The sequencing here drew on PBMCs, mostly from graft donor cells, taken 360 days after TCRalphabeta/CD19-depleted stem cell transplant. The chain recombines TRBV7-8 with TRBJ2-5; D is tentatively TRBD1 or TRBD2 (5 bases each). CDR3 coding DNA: TGTGCCAGCAGCCCTAAGCCACCCAGGGAGGAGACCCAGTACTTC. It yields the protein CASSPKPPREETQYF.